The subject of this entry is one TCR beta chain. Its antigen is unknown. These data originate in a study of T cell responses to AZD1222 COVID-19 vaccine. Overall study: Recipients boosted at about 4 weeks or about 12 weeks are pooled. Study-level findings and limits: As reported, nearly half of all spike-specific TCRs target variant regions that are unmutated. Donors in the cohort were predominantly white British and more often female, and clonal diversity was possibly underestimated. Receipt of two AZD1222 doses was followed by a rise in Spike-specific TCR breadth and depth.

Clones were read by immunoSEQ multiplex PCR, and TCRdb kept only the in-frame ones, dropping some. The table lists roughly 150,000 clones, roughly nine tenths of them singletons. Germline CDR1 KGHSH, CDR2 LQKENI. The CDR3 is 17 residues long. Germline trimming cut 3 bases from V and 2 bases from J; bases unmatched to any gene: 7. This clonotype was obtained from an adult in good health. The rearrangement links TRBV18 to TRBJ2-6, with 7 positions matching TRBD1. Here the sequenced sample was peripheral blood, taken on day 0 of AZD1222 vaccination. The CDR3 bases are TGTGCCAGCTCACCGACAGTTACAGGGGCTGGGGCCAACGTCCTGACTTTC. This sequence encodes CASSPTVTGAGANVLTF.